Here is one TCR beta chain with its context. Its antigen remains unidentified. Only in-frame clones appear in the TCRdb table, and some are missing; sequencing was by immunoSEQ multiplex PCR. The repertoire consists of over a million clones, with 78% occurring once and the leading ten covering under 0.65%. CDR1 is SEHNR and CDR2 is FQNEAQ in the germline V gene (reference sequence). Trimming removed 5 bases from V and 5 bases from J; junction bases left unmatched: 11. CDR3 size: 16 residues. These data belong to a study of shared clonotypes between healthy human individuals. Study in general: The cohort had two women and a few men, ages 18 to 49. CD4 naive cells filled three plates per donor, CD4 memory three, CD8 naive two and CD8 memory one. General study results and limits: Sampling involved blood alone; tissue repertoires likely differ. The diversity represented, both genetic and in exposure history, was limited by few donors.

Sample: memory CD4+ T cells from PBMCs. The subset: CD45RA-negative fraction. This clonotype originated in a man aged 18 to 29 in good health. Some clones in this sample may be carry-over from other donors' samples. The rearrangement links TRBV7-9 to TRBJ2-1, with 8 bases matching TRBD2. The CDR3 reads CASSPPLTGGNNEQFF. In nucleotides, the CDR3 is TGTGCCAGCAGCCCCCCACTGACGGGAGGGAACAATGAGCAGTTCTTC.